This T cell receptor beta chain was sequenced in a study of blood T cell repertoires in COVID-19. This clone was found once. Profiled with immunoSEQ multiplex PCR; TCRdb holds only in-frame clones, not every one. This table holds 200,000 or so clones, roughly nine tenths found once. Sequenced input: PBMCs or T cells enriched from blood (not recorded which). The receptor comes from a woman younger than 35 who had recovered from COVID-19.

The CDR3 reads CASRQGGNTGELFF. The CDR3 DNA is TGTGCCAGCCGACAGGGCGGAAACACCGGGGAGCTGTTTTTT. The V and J genes are TRBV28 and TRBJ2-2, with 7 bases that match TRBD1. The CDR3 runs to 14 residues. J lost 2 bases, V lost 8 bases, and 5 bases had no gene match. Germline assignment: CDR1 MDHEN and CDR2 SYDVKM.